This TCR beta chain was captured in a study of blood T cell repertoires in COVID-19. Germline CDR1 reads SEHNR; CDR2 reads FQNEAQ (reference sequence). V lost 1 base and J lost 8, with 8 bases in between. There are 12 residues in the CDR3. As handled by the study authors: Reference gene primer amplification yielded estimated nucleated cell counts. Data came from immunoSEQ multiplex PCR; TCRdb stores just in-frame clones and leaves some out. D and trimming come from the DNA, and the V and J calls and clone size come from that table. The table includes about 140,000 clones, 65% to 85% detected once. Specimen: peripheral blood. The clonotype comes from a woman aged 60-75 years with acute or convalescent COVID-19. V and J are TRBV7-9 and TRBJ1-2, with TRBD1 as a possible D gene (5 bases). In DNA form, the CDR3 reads TGTGCCAGCAGCTTAGTGTGGGGCGGCTACACCTTC. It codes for CASSLVWGGYTF.